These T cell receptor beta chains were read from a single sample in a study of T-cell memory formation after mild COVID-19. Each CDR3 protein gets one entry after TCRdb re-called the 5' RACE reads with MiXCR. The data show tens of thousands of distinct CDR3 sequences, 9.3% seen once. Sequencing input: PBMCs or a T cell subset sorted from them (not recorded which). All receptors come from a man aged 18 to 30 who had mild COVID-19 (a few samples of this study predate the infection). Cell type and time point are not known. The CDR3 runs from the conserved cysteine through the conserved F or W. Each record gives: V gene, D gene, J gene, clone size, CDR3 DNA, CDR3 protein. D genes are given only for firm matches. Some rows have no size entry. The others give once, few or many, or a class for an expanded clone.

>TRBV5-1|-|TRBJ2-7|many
TGCGCCAGCAGCTTGGGAAGCAGGGGGGCGATGGTGTACTTC
CASSLGSRGAMVYF
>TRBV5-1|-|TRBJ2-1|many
TGCGCCAGCAGTTTGGGGGGAAGCTCCTACAATGAGCAGTTCTTC
CASSLGGSSYNEQFF
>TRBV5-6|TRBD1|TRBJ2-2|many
TGTGCCAGCAGCATGACGGGACAGATCACCGGGGAGCTGTTTTTT
CASSMTGQITGELFF
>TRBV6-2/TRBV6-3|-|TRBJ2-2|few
TGTGCCAGCAGCCCTATCTGGGAGCTGTTTTTT
CASSPIWELFF
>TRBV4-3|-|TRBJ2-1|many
TGCGCCAGCAGCCAAGATCGGAGCAGGAATGAGCAGTTCTTC
CASSQDRSRNEQFF
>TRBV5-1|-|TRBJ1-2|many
TGCGCCAGCAGCTTGTCCCCAGGGAACTATGGCTACACCTTC
CASSLSPGNYGYTF
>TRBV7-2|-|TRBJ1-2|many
TGTGCCAGCAGCTTAGCGCGGAGACAGTCCTATGGCTACACCTTC
CASSLARRQSYGYTF
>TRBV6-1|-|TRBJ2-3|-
TGTGCCAGCAGTGATACCGGCAGCTTGAGGAATACGCAGTATTTT
CASSDTGSLRNTQYF
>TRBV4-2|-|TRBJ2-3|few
TGTGCCAGCAGCCAGAGGGGGGAAGATACGCAGTATTTT
CASSQRGEDTQYF
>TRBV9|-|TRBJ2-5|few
TGTGCCAGCAGCCCAAGGTTGCGGGAGACCCAGTACTTC
CASSPRLRETQYF
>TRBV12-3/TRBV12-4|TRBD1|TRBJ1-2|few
TGTGCCAGCAGTCCCCGGGACAGGGGATATGGCTACACCTTC
CASSPRDRGYGYTF
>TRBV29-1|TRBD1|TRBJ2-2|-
TGCAGCGTGAGGAAGGGACAGGGATTCAGCGGGGAGCTGTTTTTT
CSVRKGQGFSGELFF
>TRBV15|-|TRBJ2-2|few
TGTGCCACCAGCTTACGGGACGACACCGGGGAGCTGTTTTTT
CATSLRDDTGELFF
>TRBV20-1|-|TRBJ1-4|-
TGCAGTGCTGCCCGGACGGAGGGATCGGGAAAACTGTTTTTT
CSAARTEGSGKLFF
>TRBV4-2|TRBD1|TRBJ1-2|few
TGTGCCAGCAGCCCCCCAGGGGGCGCACAGGGCTACACCTTC
CASSPPGGAQGYTF
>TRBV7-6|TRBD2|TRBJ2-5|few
TGTGCCAGCAGCTTAGAACTAGCGGGGACAGGAGAGACCCAGTACTTC
CASSLELAGTGETQYF
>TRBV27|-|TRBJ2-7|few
TGTGCCAGCAGTTTATACAGGGCTAAGAACGAGCAGTACTTC
CASSLYRAKNEQYF
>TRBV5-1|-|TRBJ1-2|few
TGCGCCAGCAGCTCAAGCAACAGGAAGGAGGATGGCTACACCTTC
CASSSSNRKEDGYTF
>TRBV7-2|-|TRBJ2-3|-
TGTGCCAGCAGTCTGGACGGGACCCTTGATACGCAGTATTTT
CASSLDGTLDTQYF
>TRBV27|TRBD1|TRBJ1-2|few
TGTGCCAGCAGTTTACATCCGGCAGGGGGGCCCTATGGCTACACCTTC
CASSLHPAGGPYGYTF
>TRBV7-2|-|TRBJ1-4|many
TGTGCCAGCAGCCTATTTGGAAGGTCCGGAGGTGAAAAACTGTTTTTT
CASSLFGRSGGEKLFF
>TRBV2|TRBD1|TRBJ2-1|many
TGTGCCAGCAGTGGCCCGGGACAGGGGTACAATGAGCAGTTCTTC
CASSGPGQGYNEQFF
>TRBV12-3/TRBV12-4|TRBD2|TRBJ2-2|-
TGTGCCAGCAGACAGGGACTAGCGGGGGCCACCGGGGAGCTGTTTTTT
CASRQGLAGATGELFF
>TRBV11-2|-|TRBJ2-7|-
TGTGCCAGCAGTTCTCCCACCCGGGGGGCGTTCTCCTCCGAGCAGTACTTC
CASSSPTRGAFSSEQYF
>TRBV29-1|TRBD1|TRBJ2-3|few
TGCAGCGGAAGAAAGGGGACAGTGACCACAGATACGCAGTATTTT
CSGRKGTVTTDTQYF
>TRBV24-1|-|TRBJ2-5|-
TGTGCCACCAGTGAATACCCTTCGGGTTCCCATCCCCAAGAGACCCAGTACTTC
CATSEYPSGSHPQETQYF
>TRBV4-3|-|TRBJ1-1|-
TGCGCCAGCAGCCAAGTTAAGGGGTTTGGGACTGAAGCTTTCTTT
CASSQVKGFGTEAFF
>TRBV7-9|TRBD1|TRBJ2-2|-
TGTGCCAGCAGAGGACCACTTCGGACAGGCCCCATGGCCGGGGAGCTGTTTTTT
CASRGPLRTGPMAGELFF
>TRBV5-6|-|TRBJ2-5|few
TGTGCCAGCAGCTTGTTCGCGACAGCCGCAGGGACCCAGTACTTC
CASSLFATAAGTQYF
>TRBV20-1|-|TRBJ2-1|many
TGCAGTGCTAGAGACCCCCCCCAGGGTGAGCAGTTCTTC
CSARDPPQGEQFF
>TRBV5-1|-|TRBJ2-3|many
TGCGCCAGCAACACTATGGGGGGTGAGACAGATACGCAGTATTTT
CASNTMGGETDTQYF
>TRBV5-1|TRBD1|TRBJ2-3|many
TGCGCCAGCAGCGCGAGACAGGGTCAGAGCACAGATACGCAGTATTTT
CASSARQGQSTDTQYF
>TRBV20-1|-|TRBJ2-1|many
TGCAGTGCTATAAAGGGTTCCTACAATGAGCAGTTCTTC
CSAIKGSYNEQFF
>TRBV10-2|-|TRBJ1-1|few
TGCGCCAGCAGTCTAGGGGCGACGTCCACTGAAGCTTTCTTT
CASSLGATSTEAFF
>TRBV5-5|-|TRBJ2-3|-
TGTGCCAGCAGCTTGGACCCGGATATTTTAGATACGCAGTATTTT
CASSLDPDILDTQYF
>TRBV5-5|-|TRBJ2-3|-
TGTGCCAGCAGCTCCGTGCAGGGGACAGATACGCAGTATTTT
CASSSVQGTDTQYF
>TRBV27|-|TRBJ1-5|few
TGTGCCAGCAGTTTATCAGGGGAACAGCCCCAGCATTTT
CASSLSGEQPQHF
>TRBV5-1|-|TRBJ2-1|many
TGCGCCAGCAGCATCGCAGACGGGAGAACCTCCAAGGGGCAGTTCTTC
CASSIADGRTSKGQFF
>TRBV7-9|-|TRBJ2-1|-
TGTGCCAGCAGCTTAGCGGCGATTACCGGGGCCGGATACAATGAGCAGTTCTTC
CASSLAAITGAGYNEQFF
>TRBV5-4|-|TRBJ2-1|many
TGTGCCAGCAGCTTGGAGCCAGTCAACAATGAGCAGTTCTTC
CASSLEPVNNEQFF
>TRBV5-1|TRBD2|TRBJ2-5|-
TGCGCCAGCAGTTCTTCTAGCGGACAAGAGACCCAGTACTTC
CASSSSSGQETQYF
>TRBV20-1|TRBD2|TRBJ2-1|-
TGCAGTGCTGGGTGGTCTAGCGGGGATAATGAGCAGTTCTTC
CSAGWSSGDNEQFF
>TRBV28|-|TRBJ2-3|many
TGTGCCAGCAGTTTAATAGCCCGAGCTAGGGGTGATACGCAGTATTTT
CASSLIARARGDTQYF
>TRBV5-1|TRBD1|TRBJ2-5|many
TGCGCCAGCAGCTTGAGGGACAGGGGGCGGCAGACCCAGTACTTC
CASSLRDRGRQTQYF
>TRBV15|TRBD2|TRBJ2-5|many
TGTGCCACCAGTAGGACTAGCGGGGAACAAGAGACCCAGTACTTC
CATSRTSGEQETQYF
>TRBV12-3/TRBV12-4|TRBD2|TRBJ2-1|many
TGTGCCAGCAGATCCCCTGGCGGGGGATGGAATGAGCAGTTCTTC
CASRSPGGGWNEQFF